These 15 T cell receptor beta chains were sequenced from one sample in a study of blood T cell repertoires in COVID-19. Produced via immunoSEQ multiplex PCR; TCRdb's table is partial and in-frame only. This sample carries fewer than 200,000 clones, roughly 80% of them seen once, and the ten largest clones take 3.5% to 5%. Sequencing used PBMCs or T cells enriched from blood (not recorded which). Source of these receptors: a woman between 50 and 59 years old who had recovered from COVID-19.

V gene TRBV4-1 combines with J gene TRBJ1-3; perhaps TRBD1 as D (5 bases). The CDR3 has 13 amino acids. V was shortened by 2 bases and J by 4 bases, with 6 bases between the two germline ends. The V gene's germline CDR1 is MGHRA and CDR2 YSYEKL. CDR3 residues: CASSQQGGNTIYF. In DNA, the CDR3 is TGCGCCAGCAGCCAACAGGGCGGAAACACCATATATTTT.

This clone was picked up one time. V is TRBV5-1 and J is TRBJ2-5, with TRBD1 matching 9 bases. The V and J ends lost 4 bases and 1 base, in that order; junction bases with no gene match: 2. Germline-derived CDR1 and CDR2 are SGHRS and YFSETQ. The CDR3 spans 14 residues. DNA for the CDR3: TGCGCCAGCAGCGGGGACAGGGCCCAAGAGACCCAGTACTTC. It encodes CASSGDRAQETQYF. Variable domain in full (rest from reference TRBV5-1 and TRBJ2-5): KAGVTQTPRYLIKTRGQQVTLSCSPISGHRSVSWYQQTPGQGLQFLFEYFSETQRNKGNFPGRFSGRQFSNSRSEMNVSTLELGDSALYLCASSGDRAQETQYFGPGTRLLVL.

The chain employs TRBV23-1 and TRBJ2-7; no clear D. TRBV23-1 is marked as an open reading frame, function uncertain. Trimming removed 7 bases from V and 1 base from J, with 14 bases in between. CDR3 length: 14 residues. DNA of the CDR3: TGCGCCAGCATCCCCGCGCACAGATCCTACGAGCAGTACGTC. As protein: CASIPAHRSYEQYV.

V is TRBV12-3 or TRBV12-4 and J is TRBJ1-2; 10 positions agree with TRBD1. V was pared by 5 bases and J by 7 bases, with 4 bases of the junction left unmatched. The CDR3 totals 13 residues. The CDR3 loop is CASSRQGASGYTF. The CDR3 DNA follows: TGTGCCAGCAGTCGACAGGGGGCGAGTGGCTACACCTTC.

The chain employs TRBV30 and TRBJ2-4; 12 nucleotides match TRBD1. Germline V CDR1 and CDR2: GTSNPN, SVGIG (reference sequence). V trimming: 3 bases; J trimming: 0 bases; junction bases outside the gene matches: 21. This CDR3 contains 22 residues. CDR3 nucleotide sequence: TGTGCCTGGAGGACTTACCCCCAAGGGACAGGGGGCGGAAATTTAGCCAAAAACATTCAGTACTTC. It encodes CAWRTYPQGTGGGNLAKNIQYF.

The V call is TRBV7-8, the J call TRBJ1-5, with 11 bases matching TRBD1. CDR3 length: 18 residues. The germline gives CDR1 SGHVS, CDR2 FQNEAQ. V shed 1 base and J 4 bases; nucleotides not matched to a gene: 9. The CDR3 reads CASSLDGTGGGLNQPQHF. CDR3 nucleotides: TGTGCCAGCAGCTTAGACGGGACAGGGGGTGGCCTGAATCAGCCCCAGCATTTT.

The V and J genes are TRBV3-1 (or the pseudogene TRBV3-2) and TRBJ1-1; D might be TRBD1 (6 bases). Trimming took 3 bases from V and 1 from J, leaving 15 bases between them. In germline, CDR1 is LGHDT, CDR2 YNNKEL (reference sequence). CDR3 length equals 16 residues. The CDR3 DNA follows: TGTGCCAGCAGCCAGACCCCCGAGGGGGAGAACACTGAAGCTTTCTTT. Protein: CASSQTPEGENTEAFF.

V and J are TRBV28 and TRBJ1-2; D gene uncertain. The germline V gene encodes CDR1 MDHEN and CDR2 SYDVKM. The ends were cut back, 5 bases at V and 2 bases at J, with 12 bases in the middle. The CDR3 sequence is 14 residues long. CDR3 coding DNA: TGTGCCAGCAGTGGCTCCCCGCGGAACTATGGCTACACCTTC. Translated: CASSGSPRNYGYTF.

This chain joins TRBV16 and TRBJ2-1, with 11 bases fitting TRBD2. The germline V gene encodes CDR1 KGHSY and CDR2 FQNENV. Trimming cost V 3 bases and J 1 base; bases outside gene matches: 8. The CDR3 has 18 residues. Written as DNA, the CDR3 is TGTGCCAGCAGCCAGCTAGCGGGGGGCGGTAGGTCCTACAATGAGCAGTTCTTC. It specifies CASSQLAGGGRSYNEQFF.

For the CDR3, the DNA is TGTGCCAGCAGCTTAAAAGGGGGCGGGGACGAGCAGTACGTC. Protein sequence: CASSLKGGGDEQYV. V usage is TRBV7-9 and J usage is TRBJ2-7, with D maybe TRBD1 (7 bases). The CDR3 is 14 amino acids. Germline CDR1 reads SEHNR; CDR2 reads FQNEAQ (reference sequence). Trimming removed 2 bases at V and 5 bases at J, with 13 bases between.

The chain couples TRBV7-9 to TRBJ1-1; D might be TRBD1 (5 bases). Germline-derived CDR1 and CDR2 are SEHNR and FQNEAQ (reference sequence). CDR3 length equals 16 residues. V lost 1 base and J 2 bases, leaving 14 bases between the germline ends. CDR3 sequence: CASSLVLAGPNTEAFF. The DNA for the CDR3 is TGTGCCAGCAGCTTAGTATTAGCGGGGCCCAACACTGAAGCTTTCTTT.

This clone was seen a single time. The chain joins TRBV30 to TRBJ1-2; 9 bases are shared with TRBD1. The CDR3 has 13 residues. The germline V gene encodes CDR1 GTSNPN and CDR2 SVGIG (reference sequence). With V trimmed by 3 bases and J by 7 bases, 6 bases remained unmatched. CDR3 sequence: CAWSRGTGIGYTF. The CDR3 coding sequence is TGTGCCTGGAGCCGCGGGACAGGGATTGGCTACACCTTC.

Here the CDR3 reads CASSLIGGAQPQHF. The CDR3 DNA follows: TGTGCCAGCAGTCTTATTGGGGGGGCACAGCCCCAGCATTTT. The J gene is TRBJ1-5, the V gene TRBV7-9; D perhaps matches TRBD1 (6 bases). Germline V gene lookup returns CDR1 SEHNR and CDR2 FQNEAQ (reference sequence). The ends were cut back, 6 bases at V and 7 bases at J, with 16 bases in the middle. This CDR3 has 14 amino acids.

This clone was counted a single time. This chain uses TRBV6-5 with TRBJ1-3; D gene uncertain. Germline V lookup: CDR1 MNHEY, CDR2 SVGAGI. V was pared by 6 bases and J by 3 bases, with 15 bases between. This CDR3 region has 15 residues. CDR3 DNA sequence: TGTGCCAGCAGGCGGGAAAGCGGCTATGGAAACACCATATATTTT. It specifies CASRRESGYGNTIYF.

This clone has just a few counts. The V gene is TRBV7-2, the J gene TRBJ1-1; D is unresolved. This CDR3 is built from 15 residues. The V gene's germline CDR1 is SGHTA and CDR2 FQGNSA. Trimming removed 5 bases from V and 4 bases from J, with 17 bases in between. The CDR3 sequence is CASSPAVEVGTEAFF. The CDR3 region has the DNA TGTGCCAGCAGCCCCGCAGTGGAGGTCGGCACTGAAGCTTTCTTT.